Sequencing of this T cell receptor beta chain was carried out in a study of cytomegalovirus exposure and HLA in healthy donors. Unmatched junction bases numbered 4, after V lost 3 bases and J lost 2 bases. CDR1 and CDR2 from the germline V gene are KGHSH and LQKENI. The CDR3 is 15 amino acids. Profiling relied on immunoSEQ multiplex PCR, and the TCRdb table lists in-frame clones only, not all of them. This sample carries some 170,000 clones, roughly 86% of them seen once, and the ten largest clones take 10% to 13%. Study-wide findings and caveats: Associated with cytomegalovirus, according to the listing, were around 160 TCR beta chains. Testing in vitro showed three CMV-associated chains specific for CMV antigens.

Notes on this clone: What it binds is not known.

Separate from the approximately 670-subject first cohort was the roughly 120-subject validation cohort, to which the donors belonged. The chain links TRBV18 to TRBJ2-7; 10 bases match TRBD1. Sequenced sample: PBMCs. The receptor comes from a woman between 18 and 29 years old in good health and CMV-seropositive. The CDR3 coding sequence is TGTGCCAGCTCACCGGAGACAGGGGGCACCTACGAGCAGTACTTC. Its protein is CASSPETGGTYEQYF.